This T cell receptor beta chain was sequenced in a study of blood T cells in healthy people across ages. Points from the study as a whole: Age advanced and TCR beta diversity per million T cells fell, roughly linearly.

This clonotype was detected many times. The target antigen is unknown. The use of a sample-barcoded 5' primer and a J-beta primer mix characterized a second PCR of about 7 to 12 cycles. Researchers report that a template-switch adaptor with 12 random nucleotides tagged each cDNA molecule. Sequencing recovered at least 2.5 million CDR3-containing paired-end reads from each sample. MiXCR was run by TCRdb on the 5' RACE reads, yielding one entry per CDR3 protein. The sample holds 600,000 to 800,000 distinct CDR3 sequences; about 51% are singletons and the top ten take approximately 13%. The CDR3 has 14 amino acids. Germline assignment: CDR1 SGDLS and CDR2 YYNGEE. The junction had 4 bases not matched to a gene; V was cut back by 3 bases and J by 2 bases.

Sequencing was done on a sample of blood. The clonotype was recovered from a woman older than 75 in good health. This rearrangement joins TRBV9 to TRBJ2-7; 8 nucleotides align to TRBD1. CDR3 nucleotides: TGTGCCAGCAGCGATGGACAGGGCCCCTACGAGCAGTACTTC. Protein product: CASSDGQGPYEQYF. Together with reference TRBV9 and TRBJ2-7, the CDR3 gives the full variable domain: DSGVTQTPKHLITATGQRVTLRCSPRSGDLSVYWYQQSLDQGLQFLIQYYNGEERAKGNILERFSAQQFPDLHSELNLSSLELGDSALYFCASSDGQGPYEQYFGPGTRLTVT.